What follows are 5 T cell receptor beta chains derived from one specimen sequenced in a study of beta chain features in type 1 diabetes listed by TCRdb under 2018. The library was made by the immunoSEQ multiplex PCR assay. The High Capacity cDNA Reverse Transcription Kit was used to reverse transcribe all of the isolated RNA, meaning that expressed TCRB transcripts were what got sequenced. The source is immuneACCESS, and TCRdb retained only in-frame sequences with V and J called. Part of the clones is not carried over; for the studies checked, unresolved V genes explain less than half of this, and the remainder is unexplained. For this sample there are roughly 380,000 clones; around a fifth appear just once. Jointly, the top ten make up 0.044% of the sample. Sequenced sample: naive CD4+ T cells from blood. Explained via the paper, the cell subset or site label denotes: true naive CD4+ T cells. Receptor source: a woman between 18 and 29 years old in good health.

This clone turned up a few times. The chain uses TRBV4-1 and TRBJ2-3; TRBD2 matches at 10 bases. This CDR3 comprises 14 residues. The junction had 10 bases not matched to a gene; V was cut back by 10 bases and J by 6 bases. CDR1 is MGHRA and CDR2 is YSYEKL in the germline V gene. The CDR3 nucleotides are TGCGCCACTTCGACTAGCGGGTTGTCGGATACGCAGTATTTT. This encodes CATSTSGLSDTQYF.

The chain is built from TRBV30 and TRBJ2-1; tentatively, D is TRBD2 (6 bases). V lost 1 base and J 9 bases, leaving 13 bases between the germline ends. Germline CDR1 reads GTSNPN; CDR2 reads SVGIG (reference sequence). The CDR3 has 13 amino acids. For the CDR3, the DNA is TGTGCCTGGAGTGAGCGGGTTAGCAGTGAGCAGTTCTTC. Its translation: CAWSERVSSEQFF.

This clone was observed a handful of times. The CDR3: CATSRDLAEETQYF. CDR3 bases: TGTGCCACCAGCAGAGATCTAGCGGAGGAGACCCAGTACTTC. The chain links TRBV15 to TRBJ2-5, with 7 bases aligning to TRBD2. The CDR3 covers 14 residues. Unmatched junction bases numbered 3, after V lost 0 bases and J lost 5 bases. CDR1 and CDR2 (germline): LNHNV, YYDKDF (reference sequence).

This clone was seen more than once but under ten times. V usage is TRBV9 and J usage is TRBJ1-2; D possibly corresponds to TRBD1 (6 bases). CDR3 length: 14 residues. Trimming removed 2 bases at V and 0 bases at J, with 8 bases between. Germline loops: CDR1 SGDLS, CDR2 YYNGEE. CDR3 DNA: TGTGCCAGCAGCGTTCGGGACACTAACTATGGCTACACCTTC. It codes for CASSVRDTNYGYTF.

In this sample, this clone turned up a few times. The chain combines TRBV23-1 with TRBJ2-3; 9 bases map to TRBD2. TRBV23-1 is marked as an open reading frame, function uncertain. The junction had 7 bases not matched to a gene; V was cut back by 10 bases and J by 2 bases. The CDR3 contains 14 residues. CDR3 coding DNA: TGCGCCAACCCGCGGGGGGGAGTCACAGATACGCAGTATTTT. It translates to CANPRGGVTDTQYF.